Listed below are T cell receptor beta chains from one sample, sequenced in a study of T cells after yellow fever vaccination. TCRdb re-called the 5' RACE reads through MiXCR, storing one row per CDR3 protein. Of 610,000 or so distinct CDR3 sequences in the sample, 12% were seen once. Sequences were derived from PBMCs, sampled on the day of the yellow fever booster vaccination. The receptors derive from a man aged 25-40 years who received the YFV17D yellow fever vaccine. CDR3s include the opening cysteine and the closing phenylalanine or tryptophan. The order of the fields is V gene, CDR3 protein.

TRBV29-1 | CSVGSLDQPQHF
TRBV20-1 | CSAGVGAHTEAFF
TRBV6-5 | CASSYSREQGRTEAFF
TRBV9 | CASSVSETTDTQYF
TRBV20-1 | CSARGLGWETQYF
TRBV29-1 | CSVAARIQETQYF
TRBV20-1 | CSASPRGDSYEQYF
TRBV7-9 | CASSPPSGLSGELFF
TRBV5-1 | CASSLEGVGDTQYF
TRBV21-1 | CASSPGLAEGETQYF
TRBV3-1 | CASAYWDRGWLGYTF
TRBV12-3/TRBV12-4 | CASSRDSWSTEAFF
TRBV12-3/TRBV12-4 | CASSPRGPGTYEQYF
TRBV7-9 | CASSSSHTDTQYF
TRBV5-4 | CASSGGLAGTVAQYF
TRBV18 | CASSPFQGSSYNEQFF
TRBV7-2 | CASSPRRGGEQFF
TRBV30 | CAWSKTGGGEQYF
TRBV30 | CAWSDSPGELFF
TRBV18 | CASSPPGQRPGETQYF
TRBV20-1 | CSAGGQLNTEAFF
TRBV6-6 | CASTRSSEETQYF
TRBV9 | CASSGPTGELFF
TRBV19 | CASSIGSVYNEQFF
TRBV7-2 | CASSLDSGAPRIQYF
TRBV4-2 | CASSQGGSNTGELFF
TRBV19 | CASSPRWTSGSSDTQYF
TRBV7-3 | CASSPFGRGVPDTQYF
TRBV20-1 | CSAPETSGRFIGEQFF
TRBV15 | CATSANGLETQYF
TRBV6-4 | CASSDSFEGEQFF
TRBV10-3 | CAIKEGSLLENTQYF
TRBV12-3/TRBV12-4 | CASSLKYEQFF
TRBV29-1 | CSVAGGQNTGELFF
TRBV23-1 | CAIGVSYEQYF
TRBV15 | CATSREREGYEQYF
TRBV5-1 | CASSAGTGINEQFF
TRBV5-6 | CASSSVADTQYF
TRBV5-6 | CASSLEVRGREKLFF
TRBV6-2/TRBV6-3 | CASTHDSYRSYEQYF
TRBV7-2 | CASSFQGGYGTEAFF
TRBV20-1 | CSARGLAGVRVETQYF
TRBV5-1 | CASSLEPGYNEQFF
TRBV5-8 | CASSRGQIRETQYF
TRBV5-1 | CASSSGGTYEQYF
TRBV7-2 | CASSLASSETQYF
TRBV4-2 | CASSQVMAGEYEQFF